These 30 T cell receptor beta chains were sequenced from one sample in a study of human T cells and chemical hapten exposure. Time point: pre-sensitization, week 0. Treatment reported: therapeutic diphenylcyclopropenone sensitization with weekly scalp DPC. TCRdb used MiXCR to reprocess the RACE reads, holding one entry per CDR3 protein. Here the sample spans a few hundred thousand distinct CDR3 sequences, around 5.5% being singletons. Sequenced here: whole blood, sampled in connection with sensitization to the hapten diphenylcyclopropenone (DPC). These receptors were taken from a woman aged 18-29 years with alopecia areata. Some clones in this sample may be carry-over from other donors' samples.

This clonotype was seen a handful of times. The chain has TRBV29-1 and TRBJ2-7; no definite D call. V was cut by 3 bases and J by 0 bases, with 6 bases left in between. The CDR3 runs 12 residues. Germline assignment: CDR1 SQVTM and CDR2 ANQGSEA. The CDR3, as DNA: TGCAGCGTTGAGGTGAGCTCCTACGAGCAGTACTTC. It is translated as CSVEVSSYEQYF.

J is TRBJ1-2 and V is TRBV5-1; weak D call: TRBD1 (6 bases). The length of the CDR3 is 14 residues. CDR1 is SGHRS and CDR2 is YFSETQ in the germline V gene. V lost 2 bases and J 3 bases, leaving 11 bases between the germline ends. In DNA, the CDR3 is TGCGCCAGCAGCTTAATCCCAGGGGACTATGGCTACACCTTC. It translates to CASSLIPGDYGYTF.

The V and J genes are TRBV7-6 and TRBJ1-5, with 7 bases identical to TRBD1. V lost 5 bases and J lost 3; bases outside the gene matches: 10. Germline CDR1 SGHVS, CDR2 FNYEAQ. This CDR3 comprises 16 residues. The CDR3 DNA reads TGTGCCAGCAGCCCTAAACTGGACAGGCTCAATCAGCCCCAGCATTTT. This translates into CASSPKLDRLNQPQHF.

The sample holds many counts of this clonotype. The chain links TRBV7-2 to TRBJ1-1, with D tentatively TRBD1 (6 bases). The CDR3 runs to 14 residues. Trimming removed 1 base at V and 4 bases at J, with 10 bases between. In germline, CDR1 is SGHTA, CDR2 FQGNSA. DNA of the CDR3: TGTGCCAGCAGCTTAGGGCAGGGGAGCACTGAAGCTTTCTTT. It is translated as CASSLGQGSTEAFF. Supplemented by reference TRBV7-2 and TRBJ1-1, the full variable domain reads GAGVSQSPSNKVTEKGKDVELRCDPISGHTALYWYRQSLGQGLEFLIYFQGNSAPDKSGLPSDRFSAERTGGSVSTLTIQRTQQEDSAVYLCASSLGQGSTEAFFGQGTRLTVV.

The rearrangement links TRBV20-1 to TRBJ1-5; no reliable D call. V lost 3 bases and J 1 base, leaving 7 bases between the germline ends. The CDR3 runs 13 residues. Per the germline V gene, CDR1 is DFQATT and CDR2 is SNEGSKA (reference sequence). The DNA for the CDR3 is TGCAGTGCTAGTCTTAGGAGCAATCAGCCCCAGCATTTT. It is translated as CSASLRSNQPQHF.

This clonotype was seen at least ten times. The chain links TRBV25-1 to TRBJ1-1; D is uncertain. This CDR3 is built from 11 residues. With 7 bases removed from V and 5 bases from J, the gap between germline ends came to 8 bases. The germline V gene has CDR1 MGHDK and CDR2 SYGVNS. The CDR3 reads CASKWGTEAFF. The CDR3 DNA follows: TGTGCCAGCAAGTGGGGAACTGAAGCTTTCTTT.

At least ten counts were recorded for this clonotype. The chain employs TRBV4-1 and TRBJ2-1; maybe TRBD1 (5 bases). Germline CDR1 MGHRA, CDR2 YSYEKL. Trimming shortened V by 1 base and J by 10 bases, and 11 bases separated the two germline ends. This CDR3 is 13 amino acids long. Written as DNA, the CDR3 is TGCGCCAGCAGCCAAGGCCGGACACAAGAGCAGTTCTTC. It encodes CASSQGRTQEQFF.

On this clonotype: Being one base from a much bigger clone, this may be a read error. This chain links TRBV7-9 with TRBJ2-3, with D unresolved. Trimming removed 5 bases from V and 6 bases from J, with 12 bases in between. This CDR3 is built from 13 residues. Germline CDR1 SEHNR, CDR2 FQNEAQ (reference sequence). CDR3 residues: CASSLRESDTQYF. For the CDR3, the DNA is TGTGCCAGCAGCCTAAGAGAATCTGATACGCAGTATTTT.

Worth noting for this clonotype: A read error may account for a junction end that differs from germline. This sequence joins TRBV7-7 and TRBJ2-2; 7 bases agree with TRBD2. Germline CDR1 SSHAT, CDR2 FNYEAQ (reference sequence). The CDR3 is made up of 18 amino acids. The CDR3 bases are TGTGCTAGCAGCCCCGGATATTACAGCGGGGCAATAACCGGGGAGCTGTTTTTT. Its translation: CASSPGYYSGAITGELFF.

This clonotype was seen many times. The chain recombines TRBV7-2 with TRBJ1-4, with TRBD1 as a possible D gene (5 bases). CDR1 is SGHTA, CDR2 FQGNSA, per germline. The CDR3 is 17 residues long. V gave up 4 bases and J gave up 8 bases, with 23 bases separating them. Here the CDR3 DNA reads TGTGCCAGCAGCTCCGGGGACCATTCCCGATTGGGGGAAAAACTGTTTTTT. Protein sequence: CASSSGDHSRLGEKLFF. The variable domain in full, with the rest retrieved from reference TRBV7-2 and TRBJ1-4, is GAGVSQSPSNKVTEKGKDVELRCDPISGHTALYWYRQSLGQGLEFLIYFQGNSAPDKSGLPSDRFSAERTGGSVSTLTIQRTQQEDSAVYLCASSSGDHSRLGEKLFFGSGTQLSVL.

The chain combines TRBV5-1 with TRBJ2-1, with D hard to call. CDR3 length: 14 amino acids. Trimming stripped 1 base from V and 5 bases from J, with 10 bases between. In germline, CDR1 is SGHRS, CDR2 YFSETQ. CDR3 loop: CASSLQTPNNEQFF. CDR3 nucleotide sequence: TGCGCCAGCAGCTTGCAAACACCTAACAATGAGCAGTTCTTC. Together with reference TRBV5-1 and TRBJ2-1, the CDR3 gives the full variable domain: KAGVTQTPRYLIKTRGQQVTLSCSPISGHRSVSWYQQTPGQGLQFLFEYFSETQRNKGNFPGRFSGRQFSNSRSEMNVSTLELGDSALYLCASSLQTPNNEQFFGPGTRLTVL.

This clonotype has a handful of counts. The V gene is TRBV27, the J gene TRBJ2-1; TRBD2 is a possible D gene (6 bases). Germline CDR1 is MNHEY and CDR2 is SMNVEV (reference sequence). Trimming pared 2 bases from V and 0 bases from J, leaving 20 bases between. The CDR3 runs 19 residues. The CDR3, as DNA: TGTGCCAGCAGTTTAATGGCGGGGCCTTTACCACGCTCCTACAATGAGCAGTTCTTC. This translates into CASSLMAGPLPRSYNEQFF.

The gene calls are TRBV9 and TRBJ1-6, with 7 bases fitting TRBD1. V was clipped by 3 bases and J by 8 bases; unmatched bases: 5. CDR3 length: 14 amino acids. CDR1 SGDLS and CDR2 YYNGEE come from the germline V gene. The DNA of the CDR3 is TGTGCCAGCAGCGGGGACAGTTTTGATTCACCCCTCCACTTT. Protein: CASSGDSFDSPLHF.

This clonotype was picked up a small number of times. The chain recombines TRBV6-2 or TRBV6-3 with TRBJ2-7, with a possible D match to TRBD2 (5 bases). Germline CDR1 reads MNHEY; CDR2 reads SVGEGT. V lost 4 bases, J lost 0 bases, and 19 bases lay in between. This CDR3 spans 17 amino acids. The CDR3 protein is CASSFATTVPSSYEQYF. The CDR3 coding sequence is TGTGCCAGCAGTTTCGCGACTACAGTTCCGAGCTCCTACGAGCAGTACTTC.

A few counts support this clonotype. CDR3 sequence (DNA): TGTGCCAGCAAGGGTAGCGGGGGCATTGGTACGCAGTATTTT. This sequence encodes CASKGSGGIGTQYF. The gene calls are TRBV27 and TRBJ2-3, with 9 nucleotides matching TRBD2. Trimming cost V 7 bases and J 8 bases; bases outside gene matches: 10. The CDR3 runs to 14 residues. Germline V gene data show CDR1 as MNHEY and CDR2 as SMNVEV (reference sequence).

This clonotype was observed many times. The rearrangement joins TRBV5-1 to TRBJ2-1, with D possibly TRBD1 on 9 matching bases. The CDR3 extends over 20 amino acids. Trimming shortened V by 5 bases and J by 5 bases, and 32 bases separated the two germline ends. Germline V CDR1 and CDR2: SGHRS, YFSETQ. This CDR3 reads CASRHERGTGTTIQNNEQFF. CDR3 nucleotides: TGCGCCAGCAGACATGAGCGGGGGACAGGGACCACAATTCAAAACAATGAGCAGTTCTTC.

The V and J genes are TRBV7-3 and TRBJ2-3; TRBD2 might be the D (5 bases). CDR3 size: 14 residues. Trimming removed 2 bases from V and 8 bases from J, with 14 bases in between. Looked up from germline, CDR1 is SGHTA and CDR2 is FQGTGA. CDR3 coding DNA: TGTGCCAGCAGCTTAGTAAGGACTTCGGGTACGCAGTATTTT. Residues: CASSLVRTSGTQYF.

This clonotype was counted between two and nine times. The chain recombines TRBV6-1 with TRBJ2-3, with D tentatively TRBD1 (6 bases). V was trimmed by 5 bases and J by 0 bases, leaving 9 bases between them. The CDR3 contains 14 residues. Looked up from germline, CDR1 is MNHNS and CDR2 is SASEGT. This chain's CDR3 is CASSWGLSTDTQYF. CDR3 DNA: TGTGCCAGCAGTTGGGGGCTGAGCACAGATACGCAGTATTTT.

This rearrangement joins TRBV7-2 to TRBJ2-5; D is possibly TRBD1 or TRBD2 (6 bases each). The germline V gene has CDR1 SGHTA and CDR2 FQGNSA. The CDR3 runs to 13 residues. The V gene lost 4 bases and the J gene lost 3 bases, with 9 bases spanning the gap. The DNA of the CDR3 is TGTGCCAGCAGCTCGGGGGCGAAAGAGACCCAGTACTTC. Translated, it gives CASSSGAKETQYF. Supplemented by reference TRBV7-2 and TRBJ2-5, the full variable domain reads GAGVSQSPSNKVTEKGKDVELRCDPISGHTALYWYRQSLGQGLEFLIYFQGNSAPDKSGLPSDRFSAERTGGSVSTLTIQRTQQEDSAVYLCASSSGAKETQYFGPGTRLLVL.

A few counts support this clonotype. V gene TRBV20-1 combines with J gene TRBJ2-7, with 9 bases that match TRBD1. This CDR3 contains 13 residues. V lost 6 bases, J lost 2 bases, and 5 bases stayed unmatched. Per germline, CDR1 DFQATT and CDR2 SNEGSKA (reference sequence). As DNA, the CDR3 is TGCAGTGCCGCGGGACAGGGTACCTACGAGCAGTACTTC. Protein: CSAAGQGTYEQYF.

This rearrangement joins TRBV13 to TRBJ1-1; D remains ambiguous. V dropped 5 bases and J dropped 0 bases, with 16 bases sitting between them. The CDR3 has 16 amino acids. Germline-derived CDR1 and CDR2 are PRHDT and FYEKMQ (reference sequence). CDR3 in amino acids: CASSAPSLALNTEAFF. For the CDR3, the DNA is TGTGCCAGCAGCGCTCCGTCCCTAGCCTTGAACACTGAAGCTTTCTTT.

This clonotype was seen at least ten times. This chain joins TRBV12-3 or TRBV12-4 and TRBJ1-5; D is ambiguous. V lost 1 base and J lost 9, with 10 bases in between. The CDR3 extends over 13 amino acids. In DNA form, the CDR3 reads TGTGCCAGCAGTTTAGGGGAAGGTGCGCCCCAGCATTTT. Translated, it gives CASSLGEGAPQHF.

CDR3 nucleotides: TGTGCCTTCCGGGACAGTGCCTACGAGCAGTACTTC. Translation: CAFRDSAYEQYF. The chain is built from TRBV19 and TRBJ2-7, with 7 bases matching TRBD1. This CDR3 region has 12 residues. With 11 bases clipped from V and 2 bases from J, the junction kept 6 bases outside the gene matches. From germline, CDR1 is LNHDA and CDR2 SQIVND (reference sequence).

This clonotype was detected many times. The chain couples TRBV12-3 or TRBV12-4 to TRBJ2-5, with D maybe TRBD1 (6 bases). The CDR3 covers 14 residues. The V and J ends lost 5 bases and 4 bases respectively, with 14 bases between them. CDR3 protein: CASSPLRGAETQYF. For the CDR3, the DNA is TGTGCCAGCAGTCCCCTCAGGGGCGCAGAGACCCAGTACTTC.

This clonotype was picked up a small number of times. V is TRBV18 and J is TRBJ2-5; unclear D gene. CDR1 and CDR2 (germline): KGHSH, LQKENI. The CDR3 is 14 residues long. V dropped 3 bases and J dropped 1 base, with 9 bases sitting between them. The CDR3 DNA sequence: TGTGCCAGCTCACCCAACCCCAGCCAAGAGACCCAGTACTTC. Amino acid sequence: CASSPNPSQETQYF.

This clonotype was found a few times. The rearrangement uses TRBV7-9 and TRBJ1-5; D is perhaps TRBD1 (6 bases). CDR3 length: 14 amino acids. Germline CDR1 is SEHNR and CDR2 is FQNEAQ (reference sequence). V was clipped by 6 bases and J by 6 bases, with 15 bases between them. The CDR3 loop reads CASSSSGVGQPQHF. In DNA form, the CDR3 reads TGTGCCAGCAGTTCCTCAGGGGTCGGTCAGCCCCAGCATTTT.

This clonotype was detected ten times or more. The rearrangement joins TRBV4-2 to TRBJ2-3, with TRBD2 matching 13 bases. J was trimmed by 1 base and V by 3 bases; bases with no gene match: 7. This CDR3 region has 18 residues. Germline CDR1 reads LGHNA; CDR2 reads YNFKEQ. As DNA, the CDR3 is TGTGCCAGCAGCCAGAATGCCGGGACTAGCGGGGGCACAGATACGCAGTATTTT. This codes for CASSQNAGTSGGTDTQYF.

This clonotype was recorded a few times. This chain joins TRBV5-1 and TRBJ2-1; perhaps TRBD2 as D (6 bases). This CDR3 has 12 residues. The germline gives CDR1 SGHRS, CDR2 YFSETQ. Between the trimmed V and J ends, which lost 3 bases and 9 bases, there was a span of 10 bases. CDR3 coding DNA: TGCGCCAGCAGCTCCGACGGGGGTGAGCAGTTCTTC. It specifies CASSSDGGEQFF.

This clonotype was counted only a few times. This chain links TRBV7-9 with TRBJ1-6; D unresolved. Germline loops: CDR1 SEHNR, CDR2 FQNEAQ (reference sequence). The CDR3 runs to 12 residues. V lost 1 base to trimming and J lost 12 bases, with 7 bases between them. For the CDR3, the DNA is TGTGCCAGCAGCTTAGAGGTTGGACCCCTCCACTTT. Translation gives CASSLEVGPLHF. The entire variable domain, with the rest obtained from reference TRBV7-9 and TRBJ1-6, is as follows: DTGVSQNPRHKITKRGQNVTFRCDPISEHNRLYWYRQTLGQGPEFLTYFQNEAQLEKSRLLSDRFSAERPKGSFSTLEIQRTEQGDSAMYLCASSLEVGPLHFGNGTRLTVT.

The chain links TRBV10-3 to TRBJ1-2; D unresolved. The CDR3 runs 14 residues. The germline V gene has CDR1 ENHRY and CDR2 SYGVKD. The V end was cut by 2 bases, the J end by 6 bases, with 13 bases between. The CDR3 DNA reads as TGTGCCATCAGTGAGGGATACCGAGGGAATGGCTACACCTTC. Residues: CAISEGYRGNGYTF.